The clone carrying this T cell receptor beta chain showed up just a few times. Its antigen is not identified. The data belong to a study of OX40 agonist ivuxolimab in advanced cancers. Study context: Ivuxolimab is an agonistic anti-OX40 (CD134) antibody, and patients were treated with it. Anti-PD-1, anti-PD-L1 or anti-CTLA-4 therapy given earlier was allowed, and roughly 40% had some.

Broader study findings: The authors also found low normalized T-cell clonal expansion in some nonresponders.

Germline V gene lookup returns CDR1 KGHSH and CDR2 LQKENI. V was clipped by 2 bases and J by 3 bases, with 16 bases between them. The CDR3 runs 16 residues. Produced via immunoSEQ multiplex PCR; TCRdb's table is partial and in-frame only. In the table there are just under 65,000 clones, 81% of which are singletons. Baseline, cycle 4 day 1, and cycle 7 day 1 were the blood sampling points. The sequence came from an adult with an advanced solid tumor such as melanoma, head and neck, liver or kidney cancer. Specimen: CD4+ or CD8+ T cells sorted from blood, collected in a trial of the OX40 agonist ivuxolimab. The chain uses TRBV18 and TRBJ1-2; no clear D gene. The CDR3: CASSPRTAAGDYGYTF. CDR3 in DNA: TGTGCCAGCTCACCAAGGACGGCGGCCGGGGACTATGGCTACACCTTC.